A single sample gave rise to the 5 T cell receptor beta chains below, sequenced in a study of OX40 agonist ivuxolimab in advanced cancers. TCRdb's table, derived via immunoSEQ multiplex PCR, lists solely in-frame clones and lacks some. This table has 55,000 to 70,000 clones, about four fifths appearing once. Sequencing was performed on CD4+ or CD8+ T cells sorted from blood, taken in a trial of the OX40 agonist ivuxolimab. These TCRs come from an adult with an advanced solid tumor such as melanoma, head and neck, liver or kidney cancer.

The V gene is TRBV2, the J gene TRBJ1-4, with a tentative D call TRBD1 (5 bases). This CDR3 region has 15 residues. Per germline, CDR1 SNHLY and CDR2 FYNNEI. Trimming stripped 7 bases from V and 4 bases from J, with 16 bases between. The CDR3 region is CASTERSGFNEKLFF. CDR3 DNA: TGTGCCAGCACCGAGCGATCAGGGTTTAATGAAAAACTGTTTTTT.

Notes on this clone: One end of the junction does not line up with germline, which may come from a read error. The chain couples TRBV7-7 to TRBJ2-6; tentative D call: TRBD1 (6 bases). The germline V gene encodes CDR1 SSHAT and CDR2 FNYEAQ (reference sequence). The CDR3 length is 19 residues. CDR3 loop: CASSLRLPQPGDGANVLTF. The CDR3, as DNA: TGTGCTAGCAGCTTACGGTTACCCCAGCCAGGGGACGGGGCCAACGTCCTGACTTTC.

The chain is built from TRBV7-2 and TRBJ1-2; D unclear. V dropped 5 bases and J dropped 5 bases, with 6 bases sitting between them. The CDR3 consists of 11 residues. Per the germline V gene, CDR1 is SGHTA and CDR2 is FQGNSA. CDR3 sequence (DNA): TGTGCCAGCAGCCCCGGTTATGGCTACACCTTC. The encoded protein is CASSPGYGYTF.

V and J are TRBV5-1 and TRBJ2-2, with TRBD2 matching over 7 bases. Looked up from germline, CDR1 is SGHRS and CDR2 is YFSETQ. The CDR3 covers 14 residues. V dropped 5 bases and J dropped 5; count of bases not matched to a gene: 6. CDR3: CASRPGLNTGELFF. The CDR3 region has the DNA TGCGCCAGCAGACCGGGACTAAATACCGGGGAGCTGTTTTTT. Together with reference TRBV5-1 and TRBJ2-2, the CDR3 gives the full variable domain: KAGVTQTPRYLIKTRGQQVTLSCSPISGHRSVSWYQQTPGQGLQFLFEYFSETQRNKGNFPGRFSGRQFSNSRSEMNVSTLELGDSALYLCASRPGLNTGELFFGEGSRLTVL.

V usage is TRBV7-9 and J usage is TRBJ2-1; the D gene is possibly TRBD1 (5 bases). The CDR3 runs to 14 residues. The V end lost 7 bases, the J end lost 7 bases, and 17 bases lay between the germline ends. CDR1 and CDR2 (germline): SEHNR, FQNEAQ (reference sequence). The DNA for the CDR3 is TGTGCCAGCACCAATCGGGCAGGGTGGAATGAGCAGTTCTTC. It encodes CASTNRAGWNEQFF.